A selection of T cell receptor beta chains follows, all from one sample in a study of draining lymph node invasion in breast cancer. In TCRdb, the bulk RNA-seq reads were re-called with MiXCR into one record per CDR3 protein. The sample consists of about 2,800 distinct CDR3 sequences, 64% of them appearing once. The sample taken for sequencing was sorted memory Tregs from a lymph node. These receptors all stem from a female donor with luminal breast cancer. Each CDR3 is given with its conserved first and last residue. The order of the fields is CDR3 DNA, CDR3 protein, V gene, clone size, J gene, D gene. A D gene is named only where the DNA matches it firmly. Clone size appears in some rows only: once, few, many, or a class for an expanded clone.

DNA: TGTGCCACCGGCCAAGGGAGCTCCTACAATGAGCAGTTCTTC
CDR3: CATGQGSSYNEQFF
V: TRBV12-3/TRBV12-4
size: .
J: TRBJ2-1
D: .

DNA: TGTGCCAGCAGCTTAACCCCCCAGGGTTCGACGCAGTATTTT
CDR3: CASSLTPQGSTQYF
V: TRBV7-3
size: .
J: TRBJ2-3
D: .

DNA: TGTGCCAGCAGTTACTCAGGGAGGCGACGGGAAAACATTCAGTACTTC
CDR3: CASSYSGRRRENIQYF
V: TRBV6-2/TRBV6-3
size: .
J: TRBJ2-4
D: .

DNA: TGTGCCAGCAGCTTATCGGGGGGCCTCACGGTACAAGAGACCCAGTACTTC
CDR3: CASSLSGGLTVQETQYF
V: TRBV7-2
size: .
J: TRBJ2-5
D: .

DNA: TGTGCCAGCAGCGTAGAGGGGACTCCCCTCGTTAACACCGGGGAGCTGTTTTTT
CDR3: CASSVEGTPLVNTGELFF
V: TRBV9
size: .
J: TRBJ2-2
D: .

DNA: TGTGCCAGCAGCCATCGGGACAGGGCCCACCAAGAGACCCAGTACTTC
CDR3: CASSHRDRAHQETQYF
V: TRBV14
size: once
J: TRBJ2-5
D: TRBD1

DNA: TGTGCCAGCAGCCGTCTATACAATGAAGCTTTCTTT
CDR3: CASSRLYNEAFF
V: TRBV9
size: .
J: TRBJ1-1
D: .

DNA: TGTGCCAGCAGCTTAGAGGCTGGGACAGATACGCAGTATTTT
CDR3: CASSLEAGTDTQYF
V: TRBV7-9
size: few
J: TRBJ2-3
D: .

DNA: TGTGCCAGCAGCCGTTTTAGGGATTCTGGAAACACCATATATTTT
CDR3: CASSRFRDSGNTIYF
V: TRBV4-2
size: few
J: TRBJ1-3
D: .

DNA: TGTGCCAGCAATTTTTCTCCGGGACAGGGGAACACCGGGGAGCTGTTTTTT
CDR3: CASNFSPGQGNTGELFF
V: TRBV27
size: .
J: TRBJ2-2
D: TRBD1

DNA: TGTGCCAGCTCACCCAGCAGGGGGAACGAGCAGTACTTC
CDR3: CASSPSRGNEQYF
V: TRBV18
size: .
J: TRBJ2-7
D: TRBD1